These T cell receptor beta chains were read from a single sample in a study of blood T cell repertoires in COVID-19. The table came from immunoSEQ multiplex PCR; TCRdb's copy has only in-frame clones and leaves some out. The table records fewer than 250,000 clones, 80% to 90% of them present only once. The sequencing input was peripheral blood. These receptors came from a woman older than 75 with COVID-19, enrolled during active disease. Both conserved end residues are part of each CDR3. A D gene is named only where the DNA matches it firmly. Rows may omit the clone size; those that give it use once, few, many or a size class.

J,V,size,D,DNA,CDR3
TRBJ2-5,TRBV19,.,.,TGTGCCAGTAGCTCCGTCGAGGGCGGAAAGGAGACCCAGTACTTC,CASSSVEGGKETQYF
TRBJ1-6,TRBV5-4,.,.,TGTGCCAGCAGCTTGGCAGGCCTCTCCTATAATTCACCCCTCCACTTT,CASSLAGLSYNSPLHF
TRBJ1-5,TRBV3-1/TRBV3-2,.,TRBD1,TGTGCCAGCAGCCCTTCAGGGGACAGGGGCAATCAGCCCCAGCATTTT,CASSPSGDRGNQPQHF
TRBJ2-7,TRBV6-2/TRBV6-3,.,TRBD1,TGTGCCAGCAGTTACTCACCGGGACAGGGGTACCACGAGCAGTACTTC,CASSYSPGQGYHEQYF
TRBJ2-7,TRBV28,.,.,TGTGCCAGCAGCCCAGGGGGAGCGGGGGCCTACGAGCAGTACTTC,CASSPGGAGAYEQYF
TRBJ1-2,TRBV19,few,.,TGTGCCAGTAGCATTACTGGTTCGCACGGCTACACCTTC,CASSITGSHGYTF
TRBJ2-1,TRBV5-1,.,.,TGCGCCAGCAGGATCCAGGGGGGCACGTACAATGAGCAGTTCTTC,CASRIQGGTYNEQFF
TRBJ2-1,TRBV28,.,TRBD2,TGTGCCAGCGGCGGGGGGTCCTACAATGAGCAGTTCTTC,CASGGGSYNEQFF
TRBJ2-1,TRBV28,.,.,TGTGCCAGCAGTCCCGGGGGGCGGGGGAACAATGAGCAGTTCTTC,CASSPGGRGNNEQFF
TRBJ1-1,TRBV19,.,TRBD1,TGTGCCAGTAGTTCACAGGGGGGGAACACTGAAGCTTTCTTT,CASSSQGGNTEAFF
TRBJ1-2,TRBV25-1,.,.,TGTGCCAGCAGTGCAGGCTATGGCTACACCTTC,CASSAGYGYTF
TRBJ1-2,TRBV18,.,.,TGTGCCAGCTCACGAAACCAGGGTAGAGGTGGCTACACCTTC,CASSRNQGRGGYTF